This T cell receptor (beta chain) was sequenced in a study of regulatory T cells in long-lasting Graves disease. The sample's time point: persistent/refractory GD, antithyroid drugs over 5 years with positive TRAb. The TCR library was made from RNA that had been extracted from PBMCs in TRIzol. This clonotype was observed many times. Germline V CDR1 and CDR2: MNHNS, SASEGT. This CDR3 is built from 17 residues. With 8 bases removed from V and 0 bases from J, the gap between germline ends came to 22 bases. For TCR beta, libraries came from iRepertoire HTBI primers and Arm-PCR of CDR3 regions. TCRdb ran MiXCR on the multiplex PCR reads and lists one entry per CDR3 protein. Here the sample spans 300,000 to 350,000 distinct CDR3 sequences, 15% to 20% being singletons.

Sequenced material: peripheral blood mononuclear cells (PBMCs), taken when the disease was refractory, from a patient treated with antithyroid drugs. The TCR sequence derives from a female donor with Graves disease. This chain joins TRBV6-1 and TRBJ1-1; D call uncertain. CDR3 sequence reads: CASGLVPTFGMNTEAFF. The CDR3 nucleotides read TGTGCCAGCGGCTTAGTTCCCACCTTCGGGATGAACACTGAAGCTTTCTTT.